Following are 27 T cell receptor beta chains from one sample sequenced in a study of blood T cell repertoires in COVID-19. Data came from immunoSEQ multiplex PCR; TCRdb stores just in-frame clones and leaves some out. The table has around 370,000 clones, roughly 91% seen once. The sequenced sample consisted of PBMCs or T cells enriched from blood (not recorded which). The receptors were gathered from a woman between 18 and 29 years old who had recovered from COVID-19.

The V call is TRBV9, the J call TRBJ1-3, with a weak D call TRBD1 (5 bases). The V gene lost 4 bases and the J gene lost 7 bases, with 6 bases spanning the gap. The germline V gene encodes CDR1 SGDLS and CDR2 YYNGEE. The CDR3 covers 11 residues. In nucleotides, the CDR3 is TGTGCCAGCAGCAGGGGTAACACCATATATTTT. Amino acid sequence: CASSRGNTIYF. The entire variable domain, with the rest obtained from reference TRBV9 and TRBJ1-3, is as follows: DSGVTQTPKHLITATGQRVTLRCSPRSGDLSVYWYQQSLDQGLQFLIQYYNGEERAKGNILERFSAQQFPDLHSELNLSSLELGDSALYFCASSRGNTIYFGEGSWLTVV.

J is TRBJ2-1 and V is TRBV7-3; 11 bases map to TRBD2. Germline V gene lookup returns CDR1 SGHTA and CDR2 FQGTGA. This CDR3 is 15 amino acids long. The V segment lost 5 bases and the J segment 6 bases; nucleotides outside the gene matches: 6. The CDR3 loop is CASSPGLAGPNEQFF. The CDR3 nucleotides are TGTGCCAGCAGCCCAGGACTAGCGGGCCCCAATGAGCAGTTCTTC. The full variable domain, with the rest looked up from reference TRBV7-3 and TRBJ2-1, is GAGVSQTPSNKVTEKGKYVELRCDPISGHTALYWYRQSLGQGPEFLIYFQGTGAADDSGLPNDRFFAVRPEGSVSTLKIQRTERGDSAVYLCASSPGLAGPNEQFFGPGTRLTVL.

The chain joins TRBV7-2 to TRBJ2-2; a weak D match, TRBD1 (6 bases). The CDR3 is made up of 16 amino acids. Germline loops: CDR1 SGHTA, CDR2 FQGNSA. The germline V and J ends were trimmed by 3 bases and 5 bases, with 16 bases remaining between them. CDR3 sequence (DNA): TGTGCCAGCAGCTTCCAGGGGCGCAGGGGAACCGGGGAGCTGTTTTTT. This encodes CASSFQGRRGTGELFF.

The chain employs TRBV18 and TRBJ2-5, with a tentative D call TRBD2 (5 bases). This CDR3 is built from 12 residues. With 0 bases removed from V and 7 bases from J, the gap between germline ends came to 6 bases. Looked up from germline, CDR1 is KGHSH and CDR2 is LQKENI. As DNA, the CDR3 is TGTGCCAGCTCACCACCCAGCGGGACCCAGTACTTC. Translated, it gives CASSPPSGTQYF. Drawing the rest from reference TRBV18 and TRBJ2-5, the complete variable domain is NAGVMQNPRHLVRRRGQEARLRCSPMKGHSHVYWYRQLPEEGLKFMVYLQKENIIDESGMPKERFSAEFPKEGPSILRIQQVVRGDSAAYFCASSPPSGTQYFGPGTRLLVL.

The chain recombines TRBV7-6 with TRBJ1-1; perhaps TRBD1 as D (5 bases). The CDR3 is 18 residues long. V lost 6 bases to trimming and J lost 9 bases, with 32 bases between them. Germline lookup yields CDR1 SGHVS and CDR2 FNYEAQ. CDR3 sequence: CASSRGVERGAVSGKAFF. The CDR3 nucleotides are TGTGCCAGCAGTCGGGGGGTAGAACGAGGGGCCGTTAGTGGAAAAGCTTTCTTT.

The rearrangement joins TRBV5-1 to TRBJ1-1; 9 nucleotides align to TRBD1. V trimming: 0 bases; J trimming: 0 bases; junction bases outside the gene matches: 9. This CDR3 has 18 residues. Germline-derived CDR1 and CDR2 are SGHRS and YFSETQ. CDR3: CASSLDLPGQGLNTEAFF. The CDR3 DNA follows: TGCGCCAGCAGCTTGGACCTCCCGGGACAGGGATTGAACACTGAAGCTTTCTTT.

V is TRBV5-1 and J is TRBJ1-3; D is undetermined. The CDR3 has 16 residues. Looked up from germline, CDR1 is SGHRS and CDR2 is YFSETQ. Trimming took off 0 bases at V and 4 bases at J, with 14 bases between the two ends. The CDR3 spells CASSLATQDEGNTIYF. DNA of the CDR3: TGCGCCAGCAGCTTGGCCACCCAGGATGAAGGAAACACCATATATTTT.

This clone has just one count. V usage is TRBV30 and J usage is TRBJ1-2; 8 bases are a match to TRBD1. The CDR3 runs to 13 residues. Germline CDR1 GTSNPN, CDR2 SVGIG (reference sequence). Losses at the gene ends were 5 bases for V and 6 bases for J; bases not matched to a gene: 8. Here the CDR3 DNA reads TGTGCCTGGGAGGGACAGGAGTCCGATGGCTACACCTTC. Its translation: CAWEGQESDGYTF.

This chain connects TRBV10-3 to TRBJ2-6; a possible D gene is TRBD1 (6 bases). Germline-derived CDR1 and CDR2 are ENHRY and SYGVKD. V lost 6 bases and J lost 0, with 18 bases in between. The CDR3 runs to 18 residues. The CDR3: CAISGTQLGLSGANVLTF. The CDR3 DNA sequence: TGTGCCATCAGCGGGACACAACTAGGACTCTCTGGGGCCAACGTCCTGACTTTC.

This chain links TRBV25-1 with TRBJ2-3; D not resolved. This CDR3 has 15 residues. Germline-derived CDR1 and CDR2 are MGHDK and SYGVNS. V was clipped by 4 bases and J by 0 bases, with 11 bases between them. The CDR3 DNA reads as TGTGCCAGCAGTGGATTGCTAGACAGCACAGATACGCAGTATTTT. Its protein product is CASSGLLDSTDTQYF.

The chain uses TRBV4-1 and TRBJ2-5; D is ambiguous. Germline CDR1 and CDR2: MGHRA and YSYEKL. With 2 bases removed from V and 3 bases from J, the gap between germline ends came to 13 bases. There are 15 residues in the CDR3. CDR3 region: CASSQNRNGEETQYF. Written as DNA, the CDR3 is TGCGCCAGCAGCCAAAATAGGAACGGAGAAGAGACCCAGTACTTC.

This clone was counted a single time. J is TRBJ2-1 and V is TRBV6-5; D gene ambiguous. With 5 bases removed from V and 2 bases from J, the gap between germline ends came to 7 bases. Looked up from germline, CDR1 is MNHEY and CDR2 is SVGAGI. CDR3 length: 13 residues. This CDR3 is CASSIQAYNEQFF. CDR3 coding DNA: TGTGCCAGCAGTATCCAGGCCTACAATGAGCAGTTCTTC.

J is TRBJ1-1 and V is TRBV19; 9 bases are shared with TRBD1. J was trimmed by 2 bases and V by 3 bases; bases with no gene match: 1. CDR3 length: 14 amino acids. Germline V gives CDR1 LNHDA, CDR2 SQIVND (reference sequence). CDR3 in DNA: TGTGCCAGTAGTATGGGACAGGGAAACACTGAAGCTTTCTTT. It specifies CASSMGQGNTEAFF. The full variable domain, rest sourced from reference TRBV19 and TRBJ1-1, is DGGITQSPKYLFRKEGQNVTLSCEQNLNHDAMYWYRQDPGQGLRLIYYSQIVNDFQKGDIAEGYSVSREKKESFPLTVTSAQKNPTAFYLCASSMGQGNTEAFFGQGTRLTVV.

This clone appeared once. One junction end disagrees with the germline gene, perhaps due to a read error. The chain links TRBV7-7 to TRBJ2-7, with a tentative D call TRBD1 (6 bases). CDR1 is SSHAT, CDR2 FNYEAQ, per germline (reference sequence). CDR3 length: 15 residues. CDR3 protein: CASSFGDRPSYEQYF. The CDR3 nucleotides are TGTGCTAGCAGCTTCGGCGACAGGCCCTCCTACGAGCAGTACTTC.

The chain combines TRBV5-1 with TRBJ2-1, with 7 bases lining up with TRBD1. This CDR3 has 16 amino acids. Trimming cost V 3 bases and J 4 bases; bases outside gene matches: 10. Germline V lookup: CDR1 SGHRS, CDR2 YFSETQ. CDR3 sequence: CASSYTTGQIYNEQFF. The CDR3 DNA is TGCGCCAGCAGCTATACAACGGGACAGATTTACAATGAGCAGTTCTTC.

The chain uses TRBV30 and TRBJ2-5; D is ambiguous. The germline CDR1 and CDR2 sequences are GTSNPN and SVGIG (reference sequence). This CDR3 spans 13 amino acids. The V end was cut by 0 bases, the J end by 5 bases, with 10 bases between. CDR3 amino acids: CAWSVIAQETQYF. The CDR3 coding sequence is TGTGCCTGGAGTGTAATAGCTCAGGAGACCCAGTACTTC.

The DNA of the CDR3 is TGTGCCAGCAGCCCGGGACAGGAAGGGACAGATACGCAGTATTTT. Translation: CASSPGQEGTDTQYF. This chain joins TRBV9 and TRBJ2-3; 8 bases agree with TRBD1. With 4 bases clipped from V and 3 bases from J, the junction kept 7 bases outside the gene matches. Germline V lookup: CDR1 SGDLS, CDR2 YYNGEE. This CDR3 is built from 15 residues.

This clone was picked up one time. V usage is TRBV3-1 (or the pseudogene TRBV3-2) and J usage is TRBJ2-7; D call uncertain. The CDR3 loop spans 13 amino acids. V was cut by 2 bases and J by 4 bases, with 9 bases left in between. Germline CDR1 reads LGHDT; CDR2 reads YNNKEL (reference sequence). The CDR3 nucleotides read TGTGCCAGCAGCCAACAATCCGGTTACGAGCAGTACTTC. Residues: CASSQQSGYEQYF.

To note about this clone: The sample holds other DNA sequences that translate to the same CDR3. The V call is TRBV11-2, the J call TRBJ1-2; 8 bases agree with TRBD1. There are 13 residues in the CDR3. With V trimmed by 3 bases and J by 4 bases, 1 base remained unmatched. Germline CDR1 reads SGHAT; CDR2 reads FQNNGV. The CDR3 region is CASSFGQGYGYTF. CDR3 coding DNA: TGTGCCAGCAGCTTCGGACAGGGCTATGGCTACACCTTC.

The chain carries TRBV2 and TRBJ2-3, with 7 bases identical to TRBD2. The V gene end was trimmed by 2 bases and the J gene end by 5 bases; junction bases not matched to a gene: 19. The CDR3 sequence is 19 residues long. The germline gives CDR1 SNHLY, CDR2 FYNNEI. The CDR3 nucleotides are TGTGCCAGCAGTGAACGCATTGGACTCCAGCGGGGATATGGAGATACGCAGTATTTT. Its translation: CASSERIGLQRGYGDTQYF. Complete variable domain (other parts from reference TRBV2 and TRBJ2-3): EPEVTQTPSHQVTQMGQEVILRCVPISNHLYFYWYRQILGQKVEFLVSFYNNEISEKSEIFDDQFSVERPDGSNFTLKIRSTKLEDSAMYFCASSERIGLQRGYGDTQYFGPGTRLTVL.

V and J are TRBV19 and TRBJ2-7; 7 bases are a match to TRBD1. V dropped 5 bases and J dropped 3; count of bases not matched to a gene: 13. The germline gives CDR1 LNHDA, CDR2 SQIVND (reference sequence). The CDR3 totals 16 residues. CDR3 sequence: CASSPGWTGGNYEQYF. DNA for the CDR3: TGTGCCAGTAGTCCGGGATGGACAGGCGGAAACTACGAGCAGTACTTC.

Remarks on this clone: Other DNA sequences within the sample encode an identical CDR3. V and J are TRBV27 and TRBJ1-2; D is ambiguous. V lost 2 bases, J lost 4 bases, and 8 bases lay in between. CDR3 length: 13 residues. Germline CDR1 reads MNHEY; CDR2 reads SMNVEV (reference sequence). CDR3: CASSLGGSYGYTF. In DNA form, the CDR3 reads TGTGCCAGCAGTTTAGGAGGTAGCTATGGCTACACCTTC.

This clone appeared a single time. The DNA for the CDR3 is TGTGCCAGCAGTTACTGGCGGACTAGCCGATCCTCCTACGAGCAGTACTTC. Encoded protein: CASSYWRTSRSSYEQYF. This chain uses TRBV6-2 or TRBV6-3 with TRBJ2-7, with TRBD2 matching over 8 bases. The V segment lost 1 base and the J segment 0 bases; nucleotides outside the gene matches: 8. The CDR3 contains 17 residues. Germline V gene sequence: CDR1 MNHEY, CDR2 SVGEGT.

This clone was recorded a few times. As DNA, the CDR3 is TGTGCCAGCACCCGGTGGGGGGGCGCAGGTGGCTACACCTTC. Translated, it gives CASTRWGGAGGYTF. This chain joins TRBV14 and TRBJ1-2; possibly TRBD1 for D (6 bases). Germline V lookup: CDR1 SGHDN, CDR2 FVKESK. V gave up 7 bases and J gave up 7 bases, with 19 bases separating them. This CDR3 region has 14 residues.

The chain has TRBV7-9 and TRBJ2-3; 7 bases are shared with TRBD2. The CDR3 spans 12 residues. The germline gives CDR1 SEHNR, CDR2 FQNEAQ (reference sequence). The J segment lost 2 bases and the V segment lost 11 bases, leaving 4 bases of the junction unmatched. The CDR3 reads CAWEGHTDTQYF. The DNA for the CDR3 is TGTGCCTGGGAGGGTCACACAGATACGCAGTATTTT. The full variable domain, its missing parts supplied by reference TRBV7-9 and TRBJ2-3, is DTGVSQNPRHKITKRGQNVTFRCDPISEHNRLYWYRQTLGQGPEFLTYFQNEAQLEKSRLLSDRFSAERPKGSFSTLEIQRTEQGDSAMYLCAWEGHTDTQYFGPGTRLTVL.

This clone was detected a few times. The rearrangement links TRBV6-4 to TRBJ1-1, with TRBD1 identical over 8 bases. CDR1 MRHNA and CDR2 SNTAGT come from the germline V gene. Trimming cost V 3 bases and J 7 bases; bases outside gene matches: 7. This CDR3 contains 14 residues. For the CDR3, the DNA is TGTGCCAGCAGTGAGGGACAGGAACACGGTGAAGCTTTCTTT. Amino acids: CASSEGQEHGEAFF.

The CDR3 region has the DNA TGTGCCAGTAGTAGTGTTGGGGCGAGCAATCAGCCCCAGCATTTT. Translated: CASSSVGASNQPQHF. The chain carries TRBV19 and TRBJ1-5; D perhaps matches TRBD1 (5 bases). Germline CDR1 reads LNHDA; CDR2 reads SQIVND (reference sequence). Trimming shortened V by 4 bases and J by 1 base, and 11 bases separated the two germline ends. The CDR3 is 15 amino acids.